Below are 30 T cell receptor beta chains sequenced from a single sample in a study of beta chain features in type 1 diabetes. As every portion of the isolated RNA was reverse transcribed, the sequencing read expressed TCRB transcripts. The method was immunoSEQ multiplex PCR; TCRdb's version includes in-frame clones alone and lacks a portion of them. Among hundreds of thousands of clones, roughly 12% were seen once, and the ten largest hold more than 0.015%. Sequencing used naive CD4+ T cells from blood. The receptors shown here come from a man aged 18-30 years in good health.

This clone was picked up a small number of times. No DNA is shown, since the ends of the CDR3 on it are uncertain; the CDR3 is the one TCRdb lists. The rearrangement links TRBV9 to TRBJ1-2; the table gives TRBD1 as D, unverified against the DNA. 13 amino acids form the CDR3, both terminal residues included. The germline gives CDR1 SGDLS, CDR2 YYNGEE. The CDR3 protein is CASSVADGTGLTF.

This chain links TRBV5-1 with TRBJ2-5, with 16 positions matching TRBD2. Germline CDR1 SGHRS, CDR2 YFSETQ. The CDR3 has 17 residues. J gave up 4 bases and V 4 bases, and 7 bases lay outside the gene matches. CDR3 DNA: TGCGCCAGCAGCACGGGACTAGCGGGGGGGCCCCCAGAGACCCAGTACTTC. Amino acid sequence: CASSTGLAGGPPETQYF.

This chain connects TRBV29-1 to TRBJ2-5; D gene ambiguous. TRBJ2-7 matches the DNA end more closely, so the J call is doubtful. Germline V CDR1 and CDR2: SQVTM, ANQGSEA. The CDR3 is 12 residues long. The CDR3 spells CSVGQDSYEQYF. CDR3 sequence (DNA): TGCAGCGTTGGGCAGGATTCCTACGAGCAGTACTTC.

This clone was detected only a few times. V is TRBV7-2 and J is TRBJ1-5, with D unclear. CDR3 length: 16 amino acids. The germline CDR1 and CDR2 sequences are SGHTA and FQGNSA. V was trimmed by 2 bases and J by 0 bases, leaving 11 bases between them. This CDR3 is CASSLSAGYSNQPQHF. The CDR3 DNA is TGTGCCAGCAGCTTATCGGCAGGCTATAGCAATCAGCCCCAGCATTTT. Full variable domain (missing parts from reference TRBV7-2 and TRBJ1-5): GAGVSQSPSNKVTEKGKDVELRCDPISGHTALYWYRQSLGQGLEFLIYFQGNSAPDKSGLPSDRFSAERTGGSVSTLTIQRTQQEDSAVYLCASSLSAGYSNQPQHFGDGTRLSIL.

The genes are TRBV7-3 and TRBJ2-3; perhaps TRBD1 as D (5 bases). V was clipped by 1 base and J by 11 bases, with 10 bases between them. Germline values: CDR1 SGHTA, CDR2 FQGTGA. This CDR3 spans 12 amino acids. CDR3 coding DNA: TGTGCCAGCAGCTTAAACACAGGCCAGCAGTATTTT. Residues: CASSLNTGQQYF.

The chain couples TRBV13 to TRBJ2-7; 9 bases are shared with TRBD1. Trimming at V came to 5 bases and at J to 3 bases, leaving 5 bases not matched to a gene. CDR3 length equals 14 residues. Germline assignment: CDR1 PRHDT and CDR2 FYEKMQ (reference sequence). The DNA of the CDR3 is TGTGCCAGCAGCCGTGGGGGACAGGGCTACGAGCAGTACTTC. Amino acid sequence: CASSRGGQGYEQYF.

The chain uses TRBV7-6 and TRBJ1-2, with 7 bases identical to TRBD1. The CDR3 is 15 residues long. Germline CDR1 and CDR2: SGHVS and FNYEAQ. The V segment lost 5 bases and the J segment 0 bases; nucleotides outside the gene matches: 6. CDR3 amino acids: CASSASDRANYGYTF. The CDR3 DNA reads as TGTGCCAGCAGCGCGAGCGACAGGGCTAACTATGGCTACACCTTC.

V is TRBV11-2 and J is TRBJ2-7, with TRBD2 matching 11 bases. V gave up 5 bases and J gave up 7 bases; unmatched junction bases: 10. The CDR3 sequence is 15 residues long. The V gene's germline CDR1 is SGHAT and CDR2 FQNNGV. This chain's CDR3 is CASSPGSGRAREQYF. The DNA of the CDR3 is TGTGCCAGCAGCCCCGGTAGCGGGAGGGCCCGGGAGCAGTACTTC. Looking up the rest from reference TRBV11-2 and TRBJ2-7 gives the full variable domain: EAGVAQSPRYKIIEKRQSVAFWCNPISGHATLYWYQQILGQGPKLLIQFQNNGVVDDSQLPKDRFSAERLKGVDSTLKIQPAKLEDSAVYLCASSPGSGRAREQYFGPGTRLTVT.

There are a few counts of this clone. The chain has TRBV9 and TRBJ2-7; TRBD2 matches 8 bases. In germline, CDR1 is SGDLS, CDR2 YYNGEE. V shed 0 bases and J 2 bases; nucleotides not matched to a gene: 7. The CDR3 length is 16 residues. The CDR3 DNA sequence: TGTGCCAGCAGCGTAGAGGGACTAGGGACAACCTACGAGCAGTACTTC. Translating it yields CASSVEGLGTTYEQYF.

The CDR3 region has the DNA TGTGCCAGCAGCGACACGTTCTACGAGCAGTACTTC. Protein product: CASSDTFYEQYF. This chain joins TRBV28 and TRBJ2-7; no clear D. The CDR3 contains 12 residues. Germline CDR1 is MDHEN and CDR2 is SYDVKM. V lost 6 bases to trimming and J lost 3 bases, with 9 bases between them.

This clone was observed a few times. V usage is TRBV14 and J usage is TRBJ1-1; weak D call: TRBD1 (6 bases). Germline loops: CDR1 SGHDN, CDR2 FVKESK. Trimming removed 4 bases at V and 4 bases at J, with 16 bases between. CDR3 size: 15 residues. As DNA, the CDR3 is TGTGCCAGCAGCCTACAGGGTTCCTCGGGCACTGAAGCTTTCTTT. Translating gives CASSLQGSSGTEAFF.

The genes are TRBV21-1 and TRBJ2-4; the table's D call of TRBD2 was not tested on the DNA. TRBV21-1 is listed as a pseudogene. The CDR3 is made up of 15 amino acids. The CDR3 bases are TGTGCCAGCAGCAAATTTCTTGGGTGGAGGGACATTCAGTACTTC. Encoded protein: CASSKFLGWRDIQYF.

V and J are TRBV28 and TRBJ2-1, with 10 bases that match TRBD2. CDR1 is MDHEN, CDR2 SYDVKM, per germline. The CDR3 loop spans 14 amino acids. V was pared by 3 bases and J by 5 bases, with 1 base of the junction left unmatched. The CDR3 loop reads CASSFGTSDNEQFF. In DNA, the CDR3 is TGTGCCAGCAGTTTCGGGACTAGCGACAATGAGCAGTTCTTC.

This clone was counted a single time. The V gene is TRBV7-2, the J gene TRBJ1-2; no clear D. Germline CDR1 and CDR2: SGHTA and FQGNSA. V shed 2 bases and J shed 14 bases, with 12 bases lying between them. The length of the CDR3 is 11 residues. The CDR3 DNA reads TGTGCCAGCAGCTTATACACTCCAGGAACCTTC. This translates into CASSLYTPGTF. Combining the CDR3 with reference TRBV7-2 and TRBJ1-2 gives the whole variable domain GAGVSQSPSNKVTEKGKDVELRCDPISGHTALYWYRQSLGQGLEFLIYFQGNSAPDKSGLPSDRFSAERTGGSVSTLTIQRTQQEDSAVYLCASSLYTPGTFGSGTRLTVV.

This clone appeared a few times. The rearrangement joins TRBV18 to TRBJ1-5; unclear D gene. Germline CDR1 KGHSH, CDR2 LQKENI. The CDR3 covers 15 residues. V was clipped by 3 bases and J by 0 bases, with 9 bases between them. The CDR3 region has the DNA TGTGCCAGCTCACCCCCGGGGAATAGCAATCAGCCCCAGCATTTT. Residues: CASSPPGNSNQPQHF.

This clone showed up just a few times. The V and J genes are TRBV7-9 and TRBJ2-7; 8 bases agree with TRBD1. Germline V gene sequence: CDR1 SEHNR, CDR2 FQNEAQ (reference sequence). This CDR3 has 17 amino acids. Trimming at V came to 1 base and at J to 1 base, leaving 9 bases not matched to a gene. The CDR3 sequence: CASSLGTGPLLSYEQYF. The CDR3 DNA reads TGTGCCAGCAGCTTAGGGACAGGGCCCCTCCTATCCTACGAGCAGTACTTC.

This clone has just a few counts. V gene TRBV7-2 combines with J gene TRBJ2-4, with D unresolved. The V and J ends lost 2 bases and 0 bases respectively, with 8 bases between them. This CDR3 spans 15 amino acids. Germline values: CDR1 SGHTA, CDR2 FQGNSA. CDR3 sequence reads: CASSLIDLAKNIQYF. CDR3 DNA: TGTGCCAGCAGCTTAATCGACTTAGCCAAAAACATTCAGTACTTC.

This clone was observed a handful of times. The chain joins TRBV7-3 to TRBJ2-1; 11 positions match TRBD1. V was clipped by 5 bases and J by 10 bases; unmatched bases: 13. In germline, CDR1 is SGHTA, CDR2 FQGTGA. The CDR3 is 16 amino acids. CDR3: CASSALVGTGGWEQFF. The CDR3 region has the DNA TGTGCCAGCAGCGCCCTCGTCGGGACAGGGGGATGGGAGCAGTTCTTC. Full variable domain (rest looked up from reference TRBV7-3 and TRBJ2-1): GAGVSQTPSNKVTEKGKYVELRCDPISGHTALYWYRQSLGQGPEFLIYFQGTGAADDSGLPNDRFFAVRPEGSVSTLKIQRTERGDSAVYLCASSALVGTGGWEQFFGPGTRLTVL.

This clone was detected only a few times. Sequence at one end of the junction differs from germline and may be a read error. The J gene is TRBJ2-6, the V gene TRBV5-4; a weak D match, TRBD1 (5 bases). The germline CDR1 and CDR2 sequences are SGHNT and YYREEE (reference sequence). CDR3 length: 15 residues. The CDR3 coding sequence is TGCGCCAGCTCACTAAGGGGATCTGGGGCCAACGTCCTGACTTTC. Its translation is CASSLRGSGANVLTF.

Points on this clone: Its ends do not fully match the called genes, so a read error is possible. The chain employs TRBV5-4 and TRBJ2-7; D may be TRBD2 (6 bases). The germline gives CDR1 SGHNT, CDR2 YYREEE (reference sequence). The CDR3 has 15 amino acids. The CDR3, as DNA: TGCGCCAGCAGCCAATTTCCCCCGGGAGCCTACGAGCAGTACTTC. It translates to CASSQFPPGAYEQYF.

The rearrangement links TRBV7-9 to TRBJ2-1; the match to TRBD2 covers 7 bases. Germline values: CDR1 SEHNR, CDR2 FQNEAQ (reference sequence). This CDR3 has 14 residues. V dropped 10 bases and J dropped 4; count of bases not matched to a gene: 10. CDR3 in DNA: TGTGCCACCCGGGGGGACTACCCGTACAATGAGCAGTTCTTC. Translating it yields CATRGDYPYNEQFF. Full variable domain (missing parts from reference TRBV7-9 and TRBJ2-1): DTGVSQNPRHKITKRGQNVTFRCDPISEHNRLYWYRQTLGQGPEFLTYFQNEAQLEKSRLLSDRFSAERPKGSFSTLEIQRTEQGDSAMYLCATRGDYPYNEQFFGPGTRLTVL.

V gene TRBV9 combines with J gene TRBJ2-3, with 7 nucleotides matching TRBD1. The junction had 13 bases not matched to a gene; V was cut back by 0 bases and J by 3 bases. Germline V lookup: CDR1 SGDLS, CDR2 YYNGEE. This CDR3 contains 18 residues. The CDR3 loop reads CASSVGFWAGGGTDTQYF. The CDR3 DNA follows: TGTGCCAGCAGCGTAGGGTTCTGGGCAGGGGGTGGGACAGATACGCAGTATTTT.

The chain combines TRBV9 with TRBJ1-6; possibly TRBD1 for D (6 bases). Per the germline V gene, CDR1 is SGDLS and CDR2 is YYNGEE. V was shortened by 3 bases and J by 9 bases, with 10 bases between the two germline ends. The CDR3 is made up of 13 amino acids. CDR3 protein: CASSGNRVSPLHF. CDR3 coding DNA: TGTGCCAGCAGCGGCAACAGGGTTTCACCCCTCCACTTT.

V is TRBV9 and J is TRBJ2-5; 8 nucleotides agree with TRBD2. This CDR3 is built from 13 residues. CDR1 is SGDLS, CDR2 YYNGEE, per germline. Germline trimming cut 4 bases from V and 5 bases from J; bases unmatched to any gene: 4. CDR3: CASSRGGRETQYF. CDR3 in DNA: TGTGCCAGCAGCCGGGGCGGGAGGGAGACCCAGTACTTC. Based on the CDR3 plus reference TRBV9 and TRBJ2-5, the full variable domain is DSGVTQTPKHLITATGQRVTLRCSPRSGDLSVYWYQQSLDQGLQFLIQYYNGEERAKGNILERFSAQQFPDLHSELNLSSLELGDSALYFCASSRGGRETQYFGPGTRLLVL.

This clone was observed a handful of times. The chain joins TRBV7-9 to TRBJ2-7, with 7 bases matching TRBD1. The CDR3 has 14 residues. CDR1 and CDR2 from the germline V gene are SEHNR and FQNEAQ (reference sequence). Trimming cost V 7 bases and J 0 bases; bases outside gene matches: 6. The CDR3 DNA is TGTGCCAGCACTCCGACAGGGAGCTCCTACGAGCAGTACTTC. It yields the protein CASTPTGSSYEQYF.

To note about this clone: Other DNA sequences of this sample code for an identical CDR3. As DNA, the CDR3 is TGTGCCAGCAGTGAAGCTGGGCCCTACAATGAGCAGTTCTTC. This encodes CASSEAGPYNEQFF. The gene calls are TRBV6-1 and TRBJ2-1, with D unresolved. The germline V gene has CDR1 MNHNS and CDR2 SASEGT. Trimming took 0 bases from V and 2 from J, leaving 5 bases between them. The CDR3 covers 14 residues.

The chain recombines TRBV30 with TRBJ1-2; TRBD1 agrees at 8 bases. Losses at the gene ends were 5 bases for V and 1 base for J; bases not matched to a gene: 9. The CDR3 runs to 15 residues. Germline V gene lookup returns CDR1 GTSNPN and CDR2 SVGIG (reference sequence). The CDR3, as DNA: TGTGCCTGGGCCTTCCGGGACAGGCTTAACTATGGCTACACCTTC. Residues: CAWAFRDRLNYGYTF.

V and J are TRBV5-6 and TRBJ2-3; no reliable D call. Germline values: CDR1 SGHDT, CDR2 YYEEEE. Between the trimmed V and J ends, which lost 5 bases and 2 bases, there was a span of 9 bases. The CDR3 length is 13 residues. CDR3 loop: CASSSGVTDTQYF. CDR3 nucleotide sequence: TGTGCCAGCAGTTCAGGTGTCACAGATACGCAGTATTTT. Supplemented by reference TRBV5-6 and TRBJ2-3, the full variable domain reads DAGVTQSPTHLIKTRGQQVTLRCSPKSGHDTVSWYQQALGQGPQFIFQYYEEEERQRGNFPDRFSGHQFPNYSSELNVNALLLGDSALYLCASSSGVTDTQYFGPGTRLTVL.

This clone was observed a few times. At the DNA level, this CDR3 is encoded by other sequences in the same sample as well. The chain has TRBV7-2 and TRBJ2-7, with D possibly being TRBD1 (5 bases). This CDR3 region has 13 residues. Germline V lookup: CDR1 SGHTA, CDR2 FQGNSA. Trimming shortened V by 2 bases and J by 2 bases, and 7 bases separated the two germline ends. As DNA, the CDR3 is TGTGCCAGCAGCTTAACAGGAACCTACGAGCAGTACTTC. This codes for CASSLTGTYEQYF. The full variable domain, with the rest looked up from reference TRBV7-2 and TRBJ2-7, is GAGVSQSPSNKVTEKGKDVELRCDPISGHTALYWYRQSLGQGLEFLIYFQGNSAPDKSGLPSDRFSAERTGGSVSTLTIQRTQQEDSAVYLCASSLTGTYEQYFGPGTRLTVT.

The sample holds a few counts of this clone. This rearrangement joins TRBV28 to TRBJ1-1; no firm D call. The CDR3 consists of 13 residues. The V gene's germline CDR1 is MDHEN and CDR2 SYDVKM. Trimming pared 5 bases from V and 1 base from J, leaving 8 bases between. CDR3 coding DNA: TGTGCCAGCAGTAATGCAGGGAACACTGAAGCTTTCTTT. This sequence encodes CASSNAGNTEAFF.